One sample yielded the 29 T cell receptor beta chains listed below, sequenced in a study of blood T cell repertoires in COVID-19 (TCRdb year 2020). Library preparation employed the immunoSEQ multiplex PCR assay. TCRdb re-hosts the immuneACCESS table, in-frame sequences only. Its copies lack some clones; in the studies checked, an unresolved V gene accounts for under half of them, and the cause for the rest is not known. The sample records about 210,000 clones, around 81% of which are singletons. The ten largest account for around 8.9% of the sample. Sequences were obtained from PBMCs or T cells enriched from blood (not recorded which). The receptors were gathered from a woman aged 45-65 years with acute COVID-19.

The V call is TRBV28, the J call TRBJ1-5; 11 bases map to TRBD1. Germline CDR1 reads MDHEN; CDR2 reads SYDVKM. The CDR3 has 16 residues. The ends lost 7 bases at V and 4 bases at J; junction bases unmatched: 9. Here the CDR3 DNA reads TGTGCCAGCATCCGGACAGGGGGCTCCGCGAATCAGCCCCAGCATTTT. As protein: CASIRTGGSANQPQHF.

The genes are TRBV7-9 and TRBJ2-1; 12 bases are a match to TRBD1. Germline values: CDR1 SEHNR, CDR2 FQNEAQ (reference sequence). V gave up 6 bases and J gave up 6 bases; unmatched junction bases: 12. The CDR3 runs 17 residues. The CDR3 DNA is TGTGCCAGCAGAAAATTAGGTGGGACAGGGGGCAGCAATGAGCAGTTCTTC. This encodes CASRKLGGTGGSNEQFF.

This chain links TRBV6-5 with TRBJ1-2, with D maybe TRBD1 (5 bases). CDR1 and CDR2 from the germline V gene are MNHEY and SVGAGI. V lost 6 bases to trimming and J lost 0 bases, with 8 bases between them. CDR3 length equals 13 residues. CDR3 region: CASRRTTNYGYTF. In DNA form, the CDR3 reads TGTGCCAGCAGGAGGACAACTAACTATGGCTACACCTTC.

This chain connects TRBV7-9 to TRBJ1-3, with a possible D match to TRBD1 (6 bases). This CDR3 spans 16 amino acids. Germline V gives CDR1 SEHNR, CDR2 FQNEAQ (reference sequence). V lost 0 bases, J lost 0 bases, and 9 bases lay in between. CDR3: CASSLARGNSGNTIYF. In DNA, the CDR3 is TGTGCCAGCAGCTTAGCCAGGGGAAACTCTGGAAACACCATATATTTT. Together with reference TRBV7-9 and TRBJ1-3, the CDR3 gives the full variable domain: DTGVSQNPRHKITKRGQNVTFRCDPISEHNRLYWYRQTLGQGPEFLTYFQNEAQLEKSRLLSDRFSAERPKGSFSTLEIQRTEQGDSAMYLCASSLARGNSGNTIYFGEGSWLTVV.

This clone was detected only a few times. This chain joins TRBV7-2 and TRBJ2-5, with 7 bases matching TRBD1. The germline V gene has CDR1 SGHTA and CDR2 FQGNSA. Trimming at V came to 5 bases and at J to 3 bases, leaving 6 bases not matched to a gene. This CDR3 has 14 residues. The DNA of the CDR3 is TGTGCCAGCAGCCGCTCAGGGGGAAAAGAGACCCAGTACTTC. Translating gives CASSRSGGKETQYF.

The chain couples TRBV30 to TRBJ1-2; no clear D. Deletions cut 4 bases from V and 7 bases from J, with 16 bases between. The CDR3 length is 13 residues. Per germline, CDR1 GTSNPN and CDR2 SVGIG (reference sequence). CDR3 protein: CAWMGGQVLGYTF. CDR3 coding DNA: TGTGCCTGGATGGGAGGGCAGGTTCTTGGCTACACCTTC. The variable domain in full, completed from reference TRBV30 and TRBJ1-2, reads SQTIHQWPATLVQPVGSPLSLECTVEGTSNPNLYWYRQAAGRGLQLLFYSVGIGQISSEVPQNLSASRPQDRQFILSSKKLLLSDSGFYLCAWMGGQVLGYTFGSGTRLTVV.

The genes are TRBV5-1 and TRBJ2-7; 7 positions agree with TRBD2. CDR3 length equals 16 residues. CDR1 is SGHRS and CDR2 is YFSETQ in the germline V gene. Losses at the gene ends were 4 bases for V and 3 bases for J; bases not matched to a gene: 13. The CDR3 loop reads CASSEDGPGLRYEQYF. CDR3 nucleotides: TGCGCCAGCAGCGAGGACGGGCCGGGACTACGCTACGAGCAGTACTTC.

As DNA, the CDR3 is TGTGCCAGCTCCAGGACAGGGGGACATATTAACTTCAATGAGCAGTTCTTC. Translated: CASSRTGGHINFNEQFF. The chain recombines TRBV21-1 with TRBJ2-1; the table's D call TRBD1 went unverified against the DNA. TRBV21-1 is a pseudogene locus. CDR3 length: 17 amino acids.

The chain carries TRBV18 and TRBJ1-1, with 9 positions matching TRBD1. CDR3 length equals 16 residues. V shed 4 bases and J 1 base; nucleotides not matched to a gene: 7. The V gene's germline CDR1 is KGHSH and CDR2 LQKENI. This CDR3 is CASSRAQGAKNTEAFF. CDR3 nucleotides: TGTGCCAGCTCACGGGCACAGGGGGCTAAGAACACTGAAGCTTTCTTT. The complete variable domain, with remaining parts taken from reference TRBV18 and TRBJ1-1, reads NAGVMQNPRHLVRRRGQEARLRCSPMKGHSHVYWYRQLPEEGLKFMVYLQKENIIDESGMPKERFSAEFPKEGPSILRIQQVVRGDSAAYFCASSRAQGAKNTEAFFGQGTRLTVV.

The chain combines TRBV29-1 with TRBJ2-3; the match to TRBD1 covers 11 bases. Trimming took 7 bases from V and 5 from J; bases not matched to a gene: 8. Germline V gene data show CDR1 as SQVTM and CDR2 as ANQGSEA. CDR3 size: 14 residues. The CDR3 sequence is CSAPGQGGKDTQYF. CDR3 nucleotide sequence: TGCAGCGCCCCGGGACAGGGGGGAAAAGATACGCAGTATTTT.

The chain uses TRBV3-1 (or the pseudogene TRBV3-2) and TRBJ1-1, with 7 positions matching TRBD1. V was clipped by 5 bases and J by 4 bases; unmatched bases: 10. The CDR3 runs 15 residues. CDR1 and CDR2 (germline): LGHDT, YNNKEL (reference sequence). The CDR3 bases are TGTGCCAGCAGCTTCACTAGGGCAGGGGGCACTGAAGCTTTCTTT. It encodes CASSFTRAGGTEAFF.

The rearrangement uses TRBV28 and TRBJ2-7; D unclear. The V gene lost 4 bases and the J gene lost 2 bases, with 9 bases spanning the gap. Per the germline V gene, CDR1 is MDHEN and CDR2 is SYDVKM. This CDR3 comprises 13 residues. The chain's CDR3 is CASSSVSPYEQYF. The CDR3 bases are TGTGCCAGCAGTTCCGTGTCCCCCTACGAGCAGTACTTC.

This clone occurred a few times. V usage is TRBV6-1 and J usage is TRBJ2-6; TRBD1 matches 8 bases. V trimming: 4 bases; J trimming: 3 bases; junction bases outside the gene matches: 5. This CDR3 comprises 16 residues. Looked up from germline, CDR1 is MNHNS and CDR2 is SASEGT. Here the CDR3 DNA reads TGTGCCAGCAGTGCAGGGGGCGCGGTTGGGGCCAACGTCCTGACTTTC. It specifies CASSAGGAVGANVLTF.

V gene TRBV19 combines with J gene TRBJ2-3; 9 positions agree with TRBD1. The J segment lost 1 base and the V segment lost 4 bases, leaving 0 bases of the junction unmatched. This CDR3 contains 14 residues. CDR1 LNHDA and CDR2 SQIVND come from the germline V gene (reference sequence). The CDR3 coding sequence is TGTGCCAGTAGTAACAGGGGGCGCACAGATACGCAGTATTTT. This sequence encodes CASSNRGRTDTQYF. The variable domain in full, with the rest retrieved from reference TRBV19 and TRBJ2-3, is DGGITQSPKYLFRKEGQNVTLSCEQNLNHDAMYWYRQDPGQGLRLIYYSQIVNDFQKGDIAEGYSVSREKKESFPLTVTSAQKNPTAFYLCASSNRGRTDTQYFGPGTRLTVL.

The chain joins TRBV7-2 to TRBJ2-2, with D unresolved. The V and J ends lost 1 base and 6 bases respectively, with 6 bases between them. The CDR3 consists of 13 residues. Germline CDR1 is SGHTA and CDR2 is FQGNSA. Written as DNA, the CDR3 is TGTGCCAGCAGCTTAGGCAGTCCCGGGGAGCTGTTTTTT. It codes for CASSLGSPGELFF.

This rearrangement joins TRBV4-1 to TRBJ2-3; 8 positions agree with TRBD2. V lost 0 bases and J lost 4; bases outside the gene matches: 6. This CDR3 region has 16 residues. Germline CDR1 reads MGHRA; CDR2 reads YSYEKL. CDR3 loop: CASSQEGVAGPDTQYF. Here the CDR3 DNA reads TGCGCCAGCAGCCAAGAGGGGGTAGCGGGGCCAGATACGCAGTATTTT.

The chain carries TRBV10-3 and TRBJ2-1; 8 bases fit TRBD2. This CDR3 is 15 amino acids long. V shed 6 bases, J shed 5 bases, and the junction held 9 bases outside the gene matches. Germline values: CDR1 ENHRY, CDR2 SYGVKD. The CDR3 DNA reads as TGTGCCATCAGCACCCGGGAGGGAGAAAACAATGAGCAGTTCTTC. The encoded protein is CAISTREGENNEQFF.

The chain uses TRBV19 and TRBJ1-4; 9 bases line up with TRBD1. The ends lost 3 bases at V and 3 bases at J; junction bases unmatched: 8. Germline lookup yields CDR1 LNHDA and CDR2 SQIVND (reference sequence). The CDR3 runs to 17 residues. The CDR3 spells CASSIFPGQGPNEKLFF. In DNA form, the CDR3 reads TGTGCCAGTAGTATCTTCCCGGGACAGGGCCCTAATGAAAAACTGTTTTTT.

The genes are TRBV4-3 and TRBJ2-1; 8 bases are a match to TRBD2. CDR1 LGHNA and CDR2 YSLEER come from the germline V gene. CDR3 length: 17 residues. Germline trimming cut 0 bases from V and 0 bases from J; bases unmatched to any gene: 4. CDR3 coding DNA: TGCGCCAGCAGCCAAGAAGTAGCGGGGCTCTCCTACAATGAGCAGTTCTTC. It translates to CASSQEVAGLSYNEQFF.

The chain is built from TRBV18 and TRBJ2-7; 10 nucleotides align to TRBD1. Germline V gene lookup returns CDR1 KGHSH and CDR2 LQKENI. V gave up 3 bases and J gave up 3 bases; unmatched junction bases: 5. The CDR3 has 15 amino acids. The CDR3 DNA reads TGTGCCAGCTCACCGACAGGGGGCAGTGGCTACGAGCAGTACTTC. This translates into CASSPTGGSGYEQYF.

J is TRBJ1-2 and V is TRBV6-5, with 9 bases identical to TRBD1. CDR3 length: 14 amino acids. The germline V gene has CDR1 MNHEY and CDR2 SVGAGI. V gave up 6 bases and J gave up 5 bases; unmatched junction bases: 7. Here the CDR3 reads CASSTTDRGYGYTF. The CDR3 DNA reads TGTGCCAGCAGCACTACGGACAGGGGATATGGCTACACCTTC.

V is TRBV19 and J is TRBJ2-7; D is perhaps TRBD2 (8 bases). The germline gives CDR1 LNHDA, CDR2 SQIVND (reference sequence). The CDR3 consists of 18 residues. V lost 5 bases and J 1 base, leaving 24 bases between the germline ends. CDR3 DNA: TGTGCCAGTAGTCGACAGGGTGGGGCTAGCGGGCCATCCTACGAGCAGTACTTC. Residues: CASSRQGGASGPSYEQYF.

This rearrangement joins TRBV5-1 to TRBJ2-1; 12 nucleotides align to TRBD2. CDR3 size: 16 residues. The V gene end was trimmed by 4 bases and the J gene end by 5 bases; junction bases not matched to a gene: 7. Looked up from germline, CDR1 is SGHRS and CDR2 is YFSETQ. For the CDR3, the DNA is TGCGCCAGCAGCGGCCAGACTAGCGGGAGTAACAATGAGCAGTTCTTC. Protein sequence: CASSGQTSGSNNEQFF.

This clone showed up just a few times. The V gene is TRBV7-2, the J gene TRBJ1-4; a possible D gene is TRBD1 (6 bases). The CDR3 runs to 15 residues. With 2 bases removed from V and 6 bases from J, the gap between germline ends came to 13 bases. CDR1 is SGHTA and CDR2 is FQGNSA in the germline V gene. The CDR3 DNA follows: TGTGCCAGCAGCTTATATTGGGGGCCTGATGAAAAACTGTTTTTT. Translated: CASSLYWGPDEKLFF.

The J gene is TRBJ1-5, the V gene TRBV30; the D gene is possibly TRBD1 (6 bases). Germline CDR1 is GTSNPN and CDR2 is SVGIG (reference sequence). The CDR3 runs 13 residues. Trimming shortened V by 2 bases and J by 3 bases, and 8 bases separated the two germline ends. The CDR3 loop reads CAWSRQVNQPQHF. CDR3 coding DNA: TGTGCCTGGAGTCGACAGGTCAATCAGCCCCAGCATTTT.

This rearrangement joins TRBV10-3 to TRBJ1-4; 9 nucleotides line up with TRBD1. V was pared by 6 bases and J by 5 bases, with 4 bases of the junction left unmatched. CDR3 size: 14 residues. Germline-derived CDR1 and CDR2 are ENHRY and SYGVKD. This CDR3 reads CAISLTGGNEKLFF. The CDR3 bases are TGTGCCATCAGCCTGACAGGGGGAAATGAAAAACTGTTTTTT.

The sample holds one count of this clone. The rearrangement links TRBV18 to TRBJ1-3; 8 bases agree with TRBD1. CDR3 size: 15 residues. CDR1 and CDR2 from the germline V gene are KGHSH and LQKENI. The ends lost 3 bases at V and 3 bases at J; junction bases unmatched: 4. CDR3 protein: CASSPQGQDGNTIYF. As DNA, the CDR3 is TGTGCCAGCTCACCGCAGGGACAGGATGGAAACACCATATATTTT.

The chain joins TRBV6-5 to TRBJ2-3; D is perhaps TRBD2 (6 bases). CDR1 is MNHEY, CDR2 SVGAGI, per germline. The V and J ends lost 0 bases and 0 bases respectively, with 10 bases between them. This CDR3 is 16 amino acids long. The CDR3 DNA sequence: TGTGCCAGCAGTTACTCGATGGGGGGAAGCACAGATACGCAGTATTTT. Translation gives CASSYSMGGSTDTQYF.

The J gene is TRBJ2-1, the V gene TRBV28; TRBD2 might be the D (6 bases). Germline loops: CDR1 MDHEN, CDR2 SYDVKM. The germline V and J ends were trimmed by 2 bases and 4 bases, with 15 bases remaining between them. The CDR3 has 16 residues. CDR3 DNA sequence: TGTGCCAGCAGTTTACGTTGGGAGGCGCTATACAATGAGCAGTTCTTC. This gives the protein CASSLRWEALYNEQFF.